The 4 T cell receptor beta chains given below trace back to one sample, sequenced in a study of T cells in Graves' hyperthyroidism and ophthalmopathy. TCR beta CDR3 regions were amplified from RNA transcripts. TCR CDR3 underwent first-round RT-PCR with the HTBI primer set. TCRdb itself ran the multiplex PCR reads through MiXCR, one entry per CDR3 protein. The sample contains over 400,000 distinct CDR3 sequences, about 15% of which appear only once. Sample: blood. All receptors derive from a man between 18 and 35 years old with Graves' ophthalmopathy.

Turning to this clonotype: Since the CDR3 does not end with the conserved phenylalanine or tryptophan, this likely comes from a read error. The gene calls are TRBV5-4 and TRBJ2-7, with 7 positions matching TRBD1. This CDR3 comprises 15 residues. The germline gives CDR1 SGHNT, CDR2 YYREEE (reference sequence). With V trimmed by 3 bases and J by 2 bases, 8 bases remained unmatched. CDR3 in amino acids: CASSYSTGMAYEQYS. CDR3 bases: TGTGCCAGCAGCTACTCGACAGGGATGGCCTACGAGCAGTACTCC.

This chain joins TRBV19 and TRBJ2-1; D gene ambiguous. This CDR3 comprises 17 residues. In germline, CDR1 is LNHDA, CDR2 SQIVND (reference sequence). Trimming shortened V by 3 bases and J by 6 bases, and 21 bases separated the two germline ends. CDR3 DNA: TGTGCCAGTAGTATTCGCCCTACTCCAATTCCCCTCAATGAGCAGTTCTTC. This gives the protein CASSIRPTPIPLNEQFF.

CDR3 nucleotide sequence: TGTGCCAGTATCGAGGGACCAATAGGACTGAATCAGCCCCAGCATTTT. It translates to CASIEGPIGLNQPQHF. V gene TRBV19 combines with J gene TRBJ1-5, with D possibly TRBD1 on 5 matching bases. The CDR3 loop spans 16 amino acids. The V gene lost 7 bases and the J gene lost 4 bases, with 20 bases spanning the gap. CDR1 is LNHDA, CDR2 SQIVND, per germline (reference sequence).

The chain carries TRBV7-9 and TRBJ1-4; D is possibly TRBD1 (6 bases). CDR3 length: 13 residues. The V gene lost 10 bases and the J gene lost 3 bases, with 12 bases spanning the gap. Germline V CDR1 and CDR2: SEHNR, FQNEAQ (reference sequence). CDR3 region: CATQGPSNEKLFF. In nucleotides, the CDR3 is TGTGCCACCCAGGGGCCTTCTAATGAAAAACTGTTTTTT.